This TCR beta chain was profiled in a study of cytomegalovirus exposure and HLA in healthy donors. The CDR3 consists of 17 residues. The germline CDR1 and CDR2 sequences are LGHNA and YSLEER. V gave up 0 bases and J gave up 4 bases, with 15 bases separating them. General study results and limits: Per a later analysis, HLA-associated TCR beta chains showed more clonal expansion than other, equally common TCR beta chains.

Of note for this clone: Its antigen is not identified.

The PCR contained 60 Vbeta and 13 Jbeta primers. Sequenced by immunoSEQ multiplex PCR; TCRdb stores in-frame clones only, minus some. The table shows about 200,000 clones, with roughly four fifths occurring only once. Sequenced material: PBMCs. This sequence originates from a woman aged 18-30 years in good health and CMV-seronegative. The rearrangement joins TRBV4-3 to TRBJ2-2; a possible D gene is TRBD2 (6 bases). The CDR3 loop is CASSQERGLFRTGELFF. In DNA, the CDR3 is TGCGCCAGCAGCCAAGAGAGGGGACTTTTCCGCACCGGGGAGCTGTTTTTT.